The 29 T cell receptor beta chains below come from one sample, sequenced in a study of cytomegalovirus exposure and HLA in healthy donors. The PCR used 60 Vbeta and 13 Jbeta primers. Profiling relied on immunoSEQ multiplex PCR, and the TCRdb table lists in-frame clones only, not all of them. The sample lists 170,000 or so clones, about 81% occurring once. Sequenced input: PBMCs. The receptor set was obtained from a woman in her twenties or thirties in good health and CMV-seronegative.

This clone was seen more than once but under ten times. The chain employs TRBV7-2 and TRBJ2-3; 10 bases fit TRBD2. The germline CDR1 and CDR2 sequences are SGHTA and FQGNSA. Unmatched junction bases numbered 2, after V lost 4 bases and J lost 4 bases. CDR3 length equals 14 residues. DNA of the CDR3: TGTGCCAGCAGCTCGGGACTAGCGTCAGATACGCAGTATTTT. Amino acid sequence: CASSSGLASDTQYF.

V gene TRBV7-6 combines with J gene TRBJ1-3; D is possibly TRBD1 (6 bases). CDR3 size: 14 residues. Trimming stripped 5 bases from V and 0 bases from J, with 8 bases between. Germline-derived CDR1 and CDR2 are SGHVS and FNYEAQ. CDR3 sequence: CASSVQGSGNTIYF. The CDR3, as DNA: TGTGCCAGCAGCGTACAGGGCTCTGGAAACACCATATATTTT.

A note on this clone: With a much larger clone just one base away, this may be a read error. The same CDR3 also results from other DNA sequences found in this sample. The chain uses TRBV27 and TRBJ1-1; 11 nucleotides agree with TRBD1. CDR1 is MNHEY and CDR2 is SMNVEV in the germline V gene (reference sequence). V shed 6 bases and J 1 base; nucleotides not matched to a gene: 4. The CDR3 has 15 residues. The CDR3 here is CASSRGTGGNTEAFF. The CDR3 DNA reads as TGTGCCAGCAGCCGGGGGACAGGGGGGAACACTGAAGCTTTCTTT.

This chain links TRBV6-6 with TRBJ2-3, with D perhaps TRBD2 (5 bases). CDR1 and CDR2 (germline): MNHNY, SVGAGI (reference sequence). There are 11 residues in the CDR3. The ends were cut back, 11 bases at V and 0 bases at J, with 6 bases in the middle. The CDR3 sequence: CAGGSTDTQYF. CDR3 nucleotide sequence: TGTGCCGGAGGAAGCACAGATACGCAGTATTTT.

The rearrangement links TRBV29-1 to TRBJ2-1; 10 bases agree with TRBD2. V lost 8 bases to trimming and J lost 6 bases; unmatched junction nucleotides: 4. The CDR3 loop spans 12 amino acids. CDR1 and CDR2 from the germline V gene are SQVTM and ANQGSEA. CDR3 in DNA: TGCAGCTCCAAGCGGGAGGGCAATGAGCAGTTCTTC. Translation gives CSSKREGNEQFF.

The table lists this clone with a few counts. V gene TRBV11-2 combines with J gene TRBJ1-2; D not certain. V shed 3 bases and J shed 5 bases, with 16 bases lying between them. The germline CDR1 and CDR2 sequences are SGHAT and FQNNGV. There are 15 residues in the CDR3. For the CDR3, the DNA is TGTGCCAGCAGCTTTAGGACTACAAGGCTGTATGGCTACACCTTC. This sequence encodes CASSFRTTRLYGYTF.

The gene calls are TRBV7-8 and TRBJ2-7; possibly TRBD1 for D (6 bases). The CDR3 loop spans 14 amino acids. The V gene lost 1 base and the J gene lost 5 bases, with 12 bases spanning the gap. Germline assignment: CDR1 SGHVS and CDR2 FQNEAQ. The CDR3 nucleotides read TGTGCCAGCAGCTTAGTTGAGTCAGGGGACGAGCAGTACTTC. This gives the protein CASSLVESGDEQYF.

V is TRBV30 and J is TRBJ2-2; 7 bases are a match to TRBD1. The V and J ends lost 8 bases and 8 bases, in that order; junction bases with no gene match: 17. This CDR3 is built from 15 residues. Germline V gene lookup returns CDR1 GTSNPN and CDR2 SVGIG (reference sequence). CDR3: CASSGGTVPIGELFF. The DNA for the CDR3 is TGTGCCAGCTCAGGTGGGACAGTCCCGATAGGGGAGCTGTTTTTT.

V and J are TRBV7-9 and TRBJ1-6; tentatively, D is TRBD1 (6 bases). The CDR3 runs 12 residues. Per germline, CDR1 SEHNR and CDR2 FQNEAQ (reference sequence). Deletions cut 6 bases from V and 8 bases from J, with 8 bases between. CDR3 sequence (DNA): TGTGCCAGCAGACAGGGTGATTCACCCCTCCACTTT. It encodes CASRQGDSPLHF.

The chain combines TRBV2 with TRBJ1-4; no definite D call. Trimming cost V 1 base and J 6 bases, with 9 bases left between them. The germline CDR1 and CDR2 sequences are SNHLY and FYNNEI. This CDR3 region has 14 residues. The CDR3 region is CASSEVSQDEKLFF. CDR3 coding DNA: TGTGCCAGCAGTGAAGTCAGCCAGGATGAAAAACTGTTTTTT.

This chain connects TRBV7-2 to TRBJ2-3, with 7 nucleotides matching TRBD1. V lost 1 base to trimming and J lost 7 bases; unmatched junction nucleotides: 5. Looked up from germline, CDR1 is SGHTA and CDR2 is FQGNSA. The CDR3 length is 14 residues. The CDR3 spells CASSLDRGRNTQYF. CDR3 DNA: TGTGCCAGCAGCTTAGACAGGGGACGAAATACGCAGTATTTT.

This clone was seen just once. This chain links TRBV28 with TRBJ1-2; D is ambiguous. Deletions cut 3 bases from V and 0 bases from J, with 5 bases between. CDR3 length: 13 residues. Per the germline V gene, CDR1 is MDHEN and CDR2 is SYDVKM. CDR3 sequence (DNA): TGTGCCAGCAGTTTCAGGTCTAACTATGGCTACACCTTC. Translating gives CASSFRSNYGYTF.

V is TRBV6-6 and J is TRBJ2-7; weak D call: TRBD1 (6 bases). Trimming stripped 2 bases from V and 2 bases from J, with 13 bases between. Germline values: CDR1 MNHNY, CDR2 SVGAGI (reference sequence). This CDR3 spans 15 amino acids. The CDR3 region is CASSYGTGFPYEQYF. CDR3 DNA sequence: TGTGCCAGCAGTTACGGAACAGGGTTCCCCTACGAGCAGTACTTC.

This clone was found a few times. The V call is TRBV6-6, the J call TRBJ2-7; 7 positions agree with TRBD2. CDR3 length: 14 residues. J lost 5 bases, V lost 5 bases, and 9 bases had no gene match. Germline CDR1 reads MNHNY; CDR2 reads SVGAGI (reference sequence). The chain's CDR3 is CASSPGGGIHEQYF. CDR3 DNA sequence: TGTGCCAGCAGTCCCGGCGGGGGTATCCACGAGCAGTACTTC.

The CDR3 spells CASSLGGYQETQYF. The CDR3 DNA is TGCGCCAGCAGCTTGGGGGGCTACCAAGAGACCCAGTACTTC. The J gene is TRBJ2-5, the V gene TRBV5-1; D is perhaps TRBD1 (5 bases). CDR1 SGHRS and CDR2 YFSETQ come from the germline V gene. V lost 0 bases, J lost 0 bases, and 6 bases lay in between. There are 14 residues in the CDR3.

The chain links TRBV7-2 to TRBJ2-7; 11 nucleotides agree with TRBD2. Looked up from germline, CDR1 is SGHTA and CDR2 is FQGNSA. Trimming took 4 bases from V and 2 from J; bases not matched to a gene: 4. This CDR3 comprises 15 residues. The DNA for the CDR3 is TGTGCCAGCAGCTCGGGGACTAGCGGCGCCTACGAGCAGTACTTC. It encodes CASSSGTSGAYEQYF.

This chain connects TRBV6-6 to TRBJ1-2; D not certain. This CDR3 is 14 amino acids long. V dropped 6 bases and J dropped 8 bases, with 19 bases sitting between them. Germline V gene data show CDR1 as MNHNY and CDR2 as SVGAGI (reference sequence). For the CDR3, the DNA is TGTGCCAGCAGCGCCACGACTGCCGCTGGAGGCTACACCTTC. Encoded protein: CASSATTAAGGYTF.

Here the CDR3 reads CASSWGQGASGEAFF. In DNA, the CDR3 is TGTGCCAGCAGTTGGGGACAGGGAGCCTCGGGTGAAGCTTTCTTT. The chain is built from TRBV2 and TRBJ1-1; 9 bases map to TRBD1. The CDR3 is 15 residues long. Trimming cost V 5 bases and J 7 bases; bases outside gene matches: 11. Germline lookup yields CDR1 SNHLY and CDR2 FYNNEI.

V is TRBV5-6 and J is TRBJ2-4; D gene ambiguous. Per germline, CDR1 SGHDT and CDR2 YYEEEE. Trimming stripped 2 bases from V and 12 bases from J, with 24 bases between. This CDR3 has 16 amino acids. CDR3: CASSFAGSTVLGSQYF. The CDR3 coding sequence is TGTGCCAGCAGCTTTGCCGGATCAACCGTCTTGGGCAGTCAGTACTTC.

The chain combines TRBV5-1 with TRBJ2-1; 7 nucleotides match TRBD2. The CDR3 consists of 15 residues. J was trimmed by 0 bases and V by 4 bases; bases with no gene match: 4. The germline gives CDR1 SGHRS, CDR2 YFSETQ. Here the CDR3 DNA reads TGCGCCAGCAGCGCAGGCGGGAGCTCCTACAATGAGCAGTTCTTC. Amino acids: CASSAGGSSYNEQFF.

The J gene is TRBJ2-7, the V gene TRBV7-6, with 7 bases aligning to TRBD1. The CDR3 is 14 amino acids. The V gene's germline CDR1 is SGHVS and CDR2 FNYEAQ. V lost 1 base and J lost 4; bases outside the gene matches: 4. CDR3 nucleotide sequence: TGTGCCAGCAGCTTAGAAGGGGGCGGTTACGAGCAGTACTTC. The encoded protein is CASSLEGGGYEQYF.

There are a few counts of this clone. The chain is built from TRBV4-1 and TRBJ2-3; 9 bases agree with TRBD2. V shed 1 base and J 0 bases; nucleotides not matched to a gene: 5. CDR1 MGHRA and CDR2 YSYEKL come from the germline V gene. The length of the CDR3 is 17 residues. CDR3 sequence reads: CASSQVWRGGSTDTQYF. Written as DNA, the CDR3 is TGCGCCAGCAGCCAAGTATGGCGGGGGGGAAGCACAGATACGCAGTATTTT.

The chain has TRBV6-1 and TRBJ1-6; unclear D gene. Germline V lookup: CDR1 MNHNS, CDR2 SASEGT. CDR3 size: 14 residues. V gave up 5 bases and J gave up 8 bases, with 13 bases separating them. The CDR3 is CASSTATRDSPLHF. DNA for the CDR3: TGTGCCAGCAGTACGGCTACGAGGGATTCACCCCTCCACTTT.

The chain uses TRBV27 and TRBJ2-1; maybe TRBD2 (6 bases). The CDR3 is made up of 16 amino acids. V was pared by 3 bases and J by 3 bases, with 15 bases between. Germline assignment: CDR1 MNHEY and CDR2 SMNVEV (reference sequence). This chain's CDR3 is CASSLATGVLYNEQFF. The CDR3 DNA is TGTGCCAGCAGTTTGGCGACGGGAGTGCTCTACAATGAGCAGTTCTTC.

The chain employs TRBV5-1 and TRBJ2-1, with D perhaps TRBD2 (5 bases). V lost 2 bases and J lost 10, with 16 bases in between. Germline CDR1 SGHRS, CDR2 YFSETQ. The CDR3 has 14 amino acids. CDR3 in amino acids: CASSLGLESGEQFF. The CDR3, as DNA: TGCGCCAGCAGCTTAGGACTGGAAAGTGGGGAGCAGTTCTTC.

The count of this clone is one. The rearrangement links TRBV18 to TRBJ1-3; D is ambiguous. CDR1 and CDR2 from the germline V gene are KGHSH and LQKENI. This CDR3 spans 17 amino acids. The V gene lost 0 bases and the J gene lost 1 base, with 13 bases spanning the gap. The CDR3: CASSPPIRWRSGNTIYF. The CDR3 DNA follows: TGTGCCAGCTCACCACCTATCCGCTGGAGATCTGGAAACACCATATATTTT.

The chain joins TRBV5-1 to TRBJ2-6; 14 bases are shared with TRBD2. The V gene's germline CDR1 is SGHRS and CDR2 YFSETQ. The CDR3 sequence is 18 residues long. V gave up 4 bases and J gave up 2 bases; unmatched junction bases: 5. This CDR3 is CASSQTSGRVTGANVLTF. The CDR3 DNA reads TGCGCCAGCAGCCAGACTAGCGGGAGGGTGACTGGGGCCAACGTCCTGACTTTC.

This clone was recorded only once. J is TRBJ1-3 and V is TRBV28; 8 bases map to TRBD1. V shed 2 bases, J shed 4 bases, and the junction held 1 base outside the gene matches. Germline CDR1 and CDR2: MDHEN and SYDVKM. This CDR3 contains 14 residues. The CDR3 protein is CASSLTGGGNTIYF. As DNA, the CDR3 is TGTGCCAGCAGTTTAACAGGGGGAGGAAACACCATATATTTT.

J is TRBJ2-7 and V is TRBV7-8, with D maybe TRBD1 (6 bases). The germline gives CDR1 SGHVS, CDR2 FQNEAQ. V was pared by 5 bases and J by 0 bases, with 14 bases between. This CDR3 has 15 residues. This CDR3 is CASSPSPGASYEQYF. As DNA, the CDR3 is TGTGCCAGCAGCCCTAGTCCAGGGGCCTCCTACGAGCAGTACTTC.